One sample yielded the 22 T cell receptor beta chains listed below, sequenced in a study of T-cell reconstitution after alpha-beta-depleted transplantation in children. Preparing the TCRbeta library involved the use of unique molecular identifiers. TCRdb recomputed calls from the PCR reads with MiXCR, one row per CDR3 protein. The sample includes fewer than 85,000 distinct CDR3 sequences, roughly 13% of them seen just once. This specimen was PBMCs, mostly from graft donor cells, taken 180 days after TCRalphabeta/CD19-depleted stem cell transplant. These receptors came from a male patient between 2 and 9 years old who had a stem cell transplant for acute lymphoblastic leukemia, so the T cells may come from the graft donor.

The gene calls are TRBV2 and TRBJ1-5, with D unclear. V lost 3 bases, J lost 0 bases, and 9 bases lay in between. The CDR3 extends over 15 amino acids. Looked up from germline, CDR1 is SNHLY and CDR2 is FYNNEI. For the CDR3, the DNA is TGTGCCAGCAGTGAGTCGGGGTATAGCAATCAGCCCCAGCATTTT. Translating gives CASSESGYSNQPQHF. The variable domain in full, completed from reference TRBV2 and TRBJ1-5, reads EPEVTQTPSHQVTQMGQEVILRCVPISNHLYFYWYRQILGQKVEFLVSFYNNEISEKSEIFDDQFSVERPDGSNFTLKIRSTKLEDSAMYFCASSESGYSNQPQHFGDGTRLSIL.

This clonotype came up a few times. The chain uses TRBV6-5 and TRBJ2-7; no reliable D call. The V end lost 0 bases, the J end lost 6 bases, and 21 bases lay between the germline ends. This CDR3 is 17 amino acids long. The V gene's germline CDR1 is MNHEY and CDR2 SVGAGI. CDR3 sequence (DNA): TGTGCCAGCAGTTACTCCAAATCCCAGTCTTACCCCATCGAGCAGTACTTC. Its protein product is CASSYSKSQSYPIEQYF.

The chain has TRBV28 and TRBJ1-2; maybe TRBD1 (5 bases). CDR3 length: 17 amino acids. Germline values: CDR1 MDHEN, CDR2 SYDVKM. Trimming cost V 6 bases and J 0 bases, with 20 bases left between them. CDR3 sequence: CASSPSPTGKPNYGYTF. CDR3 DNA: TGTGCCAGCAGCCCCTCCCCCACAGGCAAGCCTAACTATGGCTACACCTTC.

This clonotype turned up a few times. The chain recombines TRBV11-2 with TRBJ2-5; D possibly matches TRBD1 or TRBD2 (5 bases each). The V end lost 4 bases, the J end lost 2 bases, and 11 bases lay between the germline ends. Per germline, CDR1 SGHAT and CDR2 FQNNGV. The CDR3 totals 14 residues. The CDR3 nucleotides are TGTGCCAGCAGCTCAGGGACGACACAAGAGACCCAGTACTTC. This gives the protein CASSSGTTQETQYF. Based on the CDR3 plus reference TRBV11-2 and TRBJ2-5, the full variable domain is EAGVAQSPRYKIIEKRQSVAFWCNPISGHATLYWYQQILGQGPKLLIQFQNNGVVDDSQLPKDRFSAERLKGVDSTLKIQPAKLEDSAVYLCASSSGTTQETQYFGPGTRLLVL.

The V gene is TRBV20-1, the J gene TRBJ2-7; D unresolved. V shed 3 bases and J shed 1 base, with 7 bases lying between them. Germline values: CDR1 DFQATT, CDR2 SNEGSKA (reference sequence). The CDR3 runs to 12 residues. CDR3 coding DNA: TGCAGTGCTAGTGAGGATTCCTACGAGCAGTACTTC. Translation: CSASEDSYEQYF.

This chain links TRBV28 with TRBJ2-7, with 9 positions matching TRBD2. Germline CDR1 and CDR2: MDHEN and SYDVKM. With V trimmed by 4 bases and J by 3 bases, 19 bases remained unmatched. This CDR3 contains 19 residues. The CDR3 region is CASSYAGLAFRIILYEQYF. The CDR3 DNA is TGTGCCAGCAGTTACGCGGGACTAGCTTTTCGTATAATACTCTACGAGCAGTACTTC.

This clonotype occurred a few times. V gene TRBV7-3 combines with J gene TRBJ2-3, with 12 bases aligning to TRBD2. J lost 2 bases, V lost 5 bases, and 5 bases had no gene match. Germline loops: CDR1 SGHTA, CDR2 FQGTGA. The CDR3 has 16 residues. The CDR3 protein is CASSPRLAGDTDTQYF. CDR3 DNA sequence: TGTGCCAGCAGCCCTCGACTAGCGGGGGACACAGATACGCAGTATTTT.

This clonotype was counted a few times. CDR3 protein: CASSFWQADWEQYF. The CDR3 nucleotides are TGCGCCAGCAGCTTTTGGCAGGCCGATTGGGAGCAGTACTTC. The V call is TRBV5-1, the J call TRBJ2-7; D is unresolved. Germline CDR1 SGHRS, CDR2 YFSETQ. This CDR3 contains 14 residues. V was pared by 2 bases and J by 7 bases, with 16 bases between. The variable domain in full, completed from reference TRBV5-1 and TRBJ2-7, reads KAGVTQTPRYLIKTRGQQVTLSCSPISGHRSVSWYQQTPGQGLQFLFEYFSETQRNKGNFPGRFSGRQFSNSRSEMNVSTLELGDSALYLCASSFWQADWEQYFGPGTRLTVT.

This clonotype came up a few times. The rearrangement links TRBV4-3 to TRBJ2-7, with TRBD1 identical over 10 bases. V lost 3 bases and J lost 7; bases outside the gene matches: 6. The CDR3 sequence is 14 residues long. Germline CDR1 reads LGHNA; CDR2 reads YSLEER. The CDR3 here is CASSHRTGGWEQYF. The CDR3 DNA reads as TGCGCCAGCAGCCACAGGACAGGGGGATGGGAGCAGTACTTC.

The chain carries TRBV29-1 and TRBJ2-1; TRBD1 is a possible D gene (5 bases). V lost 4 bases, J lost 5 bases, and 12 bases lay in between. CDR3 length: 13 amino acids. In germline, CDR1 is SQVTM, CDR2 ANQGSEA. DNA of the CDR3: TGCAGCGTTGGGGAACAGGCACACAATGAGCAGTTCTTC. Residues: CSVGEQAHNEQFF.

This sequence joins TRBV5-1 and TRBJ1-4; D is unresolved. V was cut by 0 bases and J by 0 bases, with 9 bases left in between. The CDR3 loop spans 16 amino acids. Germline-derived CDR1 and CDR2 are SGHRS and YFSETQ. CDR3 nucleotide sequence: TGCGCCAGCAGCTTGGGGCAGACCGCAACTAATGAAAAACTGTTTTTT. Protein sequence: CASSLGQTATNEKLFF.

This clonotype came up a few times. The chain combines TRBV5-1 with TRBJ2-3; 11 bases are a match to TRBD2. The V segment lost 0 bases and the J segment 0 bases; nucleotides outside the gene matches: 3. Germline lookup yields CDR1 SGHRS and CDR2 YFSETQ. This CDR3 has 17 amino acids. CDR3 sequence reads: CASSLGLAGSSTDTQYF. The CDR3 DNA follows: TGCGCCAGCAGCTTGGGACTAGCGGGGTCTAGCACAGATACGCAGTATTTT.

This clonotype was seen many times. The chain couples TRBV5-1 to TRBJ2-5, with 9 bases matching TRBD1. The CDR3 sequence is 14 residues long. CDR1 is SGHRS, CDR2 YFSETQ, per germline. The ends lost 4 bases at V and 5 bases at J; junction bases unmatched: 6. The CDR3 loop reads CASSRDRAGETQYF. The CDR3 DNA follows: TGCGCCAGCAGCCGGGACAGGGCAGGGGAGACCCAGTACTTC.

In its sample, this clonotype was seen a few times. This chain connects TRBV3-1 to TRBJ2-1; D gene ambiguous. The V and J ends lost 9 bases and 0 bases respectively, with 9 bases between them. Germline V gene data show CDR1 as LGHDT and CDR2 as YNNKEL (reference sequence). CDR3 length: 13 amino acids. CDR3 amino acids: CASGRSSYNEQFF. CDR3 coding DNA: TGTGCCAGTGGCCGGAGCTCCTACAATGAGCAGTTCTTC.

For the CDR3, the DNA is TGTGCCAGCAGCCCTCGAGGAGGGGTCGGCGAGCAGTACTTC. Translation: CASSPRGGVGEQYF. This chain links TRBV7-9 with TRBJ2-7; possibly TRBD2 for D (6 bases). With 5 bases removed from V and 6 bases from J, the gap between germline ends came to 17 bases. The CDR3 has 14 residues. Germline V gene data show CDR1 as SEHNR and CDR2 as FQNEAQ (reference sequence).

V and J are TRBV28 and TRBJ1-1; maybe TRBD1 (5 bases). Germline V CDR1 and CDR2: MDHEN, SYDVKM. This CDR3 comprises 12 residues. V lost 6 bases and J lost 7, with 12 bases in between. CDR3: CASSPGLLEAFF. The DNA of the CDR3 is TGTGCCAGCAGCCCGGGACTTCTTGAAGCTTTCTTT.

In this sample, this clonotype turned up many times. This CDR3 is CASNTGAGGYEQYF. As DNA, the CDR3 is TGTGCCAGCAATACAGGGGCTGGGGGGTACGAGCAGTACTTC. The gene calls are TRBV12-3 or TRBV12-4 and TRBJ2-7; D might be TRBD1 (7 bases). The CDR3 is 14 amino acids. V shed 7 bases and J shed 4 bases, with 17 bases lying between them.

This clonotype was observed at least ten times. This chain joins TRBV12-3 or TRBV12-4 and TRBJ2-7; D not certain. V was trimmed by 3 bases and J by 0 bases, leaving 18 bases between them. The CDR3 consists of 17 residues. The CDR3 region is CASSFRVFRSYSYEQYF. The CDR3 region has the DNA TGTGCCAGCAGTTTCCGGGTTTTTCGGTCCTACTCCTACGAGCAGTACTTC.

The chain links TRBV28 to TRBJ1-6; 11 nucleotides agree with TRBD1. This CDR3 is 16 amino acids long. CDR1 is MDHEN, CDR2 SYDVKM, per germline. V shed 5 bases, J shed 7 bases, and the junction held 7 bases outside the gene matches. CDR3 protein: CASSPGDRGGNSPLHF. The CDR3 DNA sequence: TGTGCCAGCAGTCCAGGGGACAGGGGGGGAAATTCACCCCTCCACTTT.

The chain links TRBV7-9 to TRBJ2-7; D may be TRBD1 (6 bases). The CDR3 spans 12 residues. Germline-derived CDR1 and CDR2 are SEHNR and FQNEAQ (reference sequence). Trimming cost V 1 base and J 11 bases, with 12 bases left between them. The CDR3: CASSLGTADKYF. The CDR3 DNA sequence: TGTGCCAGCAGCTTAGGGACAGCCGATAAGTACTTC.

The gene calls are TRBV5-1 and TRBJ2-7, with 9 bases that match TRBD1. This CDR3 has 17 amino acids. Germline V gene sequence: CDR1 SGHRS, CDR2 YFSETQ. After removal of 2 bases from V and 6 bases from J, the junction contained 15 bases not matched to a gene. This CDR3 is CASSFSRLLTGGAEQYF. Here the CDR3 DNA reads TGCGCCAGCAGCTTCTCACGCTTGTTAACAGGGGGCGCCGAGCAGTACTTC.

The J gene is TRBJ1-1, the V gene TRBV7-2; D perhaps matches TRBD1 (5 bases). Per the germline V gene, CDR1 is SGHTA and CDR2 is FQGNSA. The CDR3 spans 11 residues. V was shortened by 2 bases and J by 11 bases, with 9 bases between the two germline ends. The CDR3 nucleotides read TGTGCCAGCAGCTTATTCGGGGGGGCTTTCTTT. Translation gives CASSLFGGAFF.